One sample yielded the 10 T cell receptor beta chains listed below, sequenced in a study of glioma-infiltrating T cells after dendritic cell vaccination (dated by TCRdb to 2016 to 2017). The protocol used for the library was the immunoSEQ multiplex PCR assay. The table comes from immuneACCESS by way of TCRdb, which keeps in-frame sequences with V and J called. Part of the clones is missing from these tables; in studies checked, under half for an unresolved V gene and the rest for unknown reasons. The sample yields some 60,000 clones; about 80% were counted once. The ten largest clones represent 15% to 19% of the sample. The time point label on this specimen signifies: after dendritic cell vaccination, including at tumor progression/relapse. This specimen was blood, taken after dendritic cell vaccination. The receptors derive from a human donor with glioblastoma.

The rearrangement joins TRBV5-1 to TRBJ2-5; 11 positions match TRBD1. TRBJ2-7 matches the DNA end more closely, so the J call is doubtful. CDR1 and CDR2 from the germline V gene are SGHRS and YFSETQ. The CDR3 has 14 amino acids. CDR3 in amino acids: CASSRGQGGYEQYF. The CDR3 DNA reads TGCGCCAGCAGCCGGGGACAGGGGGGGTACGAGCAGTACTTC.

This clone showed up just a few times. The CDR3 DNA follows: TGTGCCAGCAGTAGCTTCTCCGCCATCGAGCAGTACTTC. It encodes CASSSFSAIEQYF. The V and J genes are TRBV5-4 and TRBJ2-7; D gene uncertain. Between the trimmed V and J ends, which lost 5 bases and 6 bases, there was a span of 15 bases. Per germline, CDR1 SGHNT and CDR2 YYREEE (reference sequence). This CDR3 has 13 amino acids.

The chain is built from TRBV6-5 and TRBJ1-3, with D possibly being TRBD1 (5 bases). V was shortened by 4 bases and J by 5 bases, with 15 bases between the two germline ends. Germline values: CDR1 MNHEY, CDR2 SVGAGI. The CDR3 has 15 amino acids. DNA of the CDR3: TGTGCCAGCAGTTTTACCACTGACAGTCGAAACACCATATATTTT. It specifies CASSFTTDSRNTIYF.

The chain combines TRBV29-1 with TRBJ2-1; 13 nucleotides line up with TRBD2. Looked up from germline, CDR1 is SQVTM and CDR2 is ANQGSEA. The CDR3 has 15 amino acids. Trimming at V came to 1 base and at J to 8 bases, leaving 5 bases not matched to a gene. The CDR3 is CSVEVLAGGMYEQFF. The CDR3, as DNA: TGCAGCGTTGAAGTACTAGCGGGGGGGATGTATGAGCAGTTCTTC.

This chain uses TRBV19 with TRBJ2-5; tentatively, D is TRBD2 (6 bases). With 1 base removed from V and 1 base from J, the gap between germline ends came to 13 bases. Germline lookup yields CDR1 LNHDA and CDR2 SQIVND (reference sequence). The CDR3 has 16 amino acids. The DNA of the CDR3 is TGTGCCAGTAGTATAGGACTAGAGAGACCCCAAGAGACCCAGTACTTC. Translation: CASSIGLERPQETQYF.

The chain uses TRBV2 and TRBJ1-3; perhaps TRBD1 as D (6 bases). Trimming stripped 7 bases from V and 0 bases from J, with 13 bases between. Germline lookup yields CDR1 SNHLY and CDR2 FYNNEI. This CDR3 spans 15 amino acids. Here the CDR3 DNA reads TGTGCCAGCACTTCCGGACAGAGCTCTGGAAACACCATATATTTT. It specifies CASTSGQSSGNTIYF.

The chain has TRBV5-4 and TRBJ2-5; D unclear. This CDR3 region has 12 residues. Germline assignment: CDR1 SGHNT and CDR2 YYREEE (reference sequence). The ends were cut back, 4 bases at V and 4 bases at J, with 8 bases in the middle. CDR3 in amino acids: CASSRSGETQYF. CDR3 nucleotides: TGTGCCAGCAGCCGCTCGGGAGAGACCCAGTACTTC.

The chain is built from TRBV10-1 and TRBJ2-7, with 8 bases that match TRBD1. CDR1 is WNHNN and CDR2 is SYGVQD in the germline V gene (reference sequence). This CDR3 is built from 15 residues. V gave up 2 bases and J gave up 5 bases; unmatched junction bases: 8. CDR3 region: CASSEGTGARHEQYF. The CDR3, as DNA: TGCGCCAGCAGTGAGGGGACAGGCGCACGACACGAGCAGTACTTC.

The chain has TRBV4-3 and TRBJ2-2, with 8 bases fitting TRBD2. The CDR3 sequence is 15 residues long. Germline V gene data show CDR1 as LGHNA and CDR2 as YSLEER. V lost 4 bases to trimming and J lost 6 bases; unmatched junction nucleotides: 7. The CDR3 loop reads CASSLLGGAAGELFF. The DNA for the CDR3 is TGCGCCAGCAGCCTCCTCGGGGGGGCCGCCGGGGAGCTGTTTTTT.

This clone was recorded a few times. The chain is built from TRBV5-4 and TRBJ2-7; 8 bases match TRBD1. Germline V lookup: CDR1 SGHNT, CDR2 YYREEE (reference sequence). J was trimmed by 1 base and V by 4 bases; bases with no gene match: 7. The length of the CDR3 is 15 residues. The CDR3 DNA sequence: TGTGCCAGCAGCCAAGGACAGGGAATTTCCTACGAGCAGTACTTC. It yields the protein CASSQGQGISYEQYF.